The 10 T cell receptor beta chains reported below all come from one sample, sequenced in a study of response to subunit inactivated influenza vaccine (dated by TCRdb to 2016 to 2019). Preparation of the library involved RT-PCR. Sequencing instrument: Illumina HiSeq 2500. In TCRdb, the public reads were trimmed at Q25 with fastp and aligned with MiXCR, with productive beta chains retained. Under each unique CDR3 protein, matching rows form one entry showing the most common genes and DNA. This sample comprises approximately 570,000 distinct CDR3 sequences, less than 10% of them detected only once. Jointly, the top ten make up 10% to 15% of the sample. The sequenced sample was PBMCs from blood, obtained less than 25 months after vaccination. The source is a man in his fifties or sixties who received an inactivated influenza vaccine. Donor details come from another sample of the same person, matched by shared clones.

In DNA, the CDR3 is TGCAGCGCTCCCGGGACAGCCAAAAACATTCAGTACTTC. It yields the protein CSAPGTAKNIQYF. The V gene is TRBV29-1, the J gene TRBJ2-4, with D possibly being TRBD1 or TRBD2 (5 bases each). From germline, CDR1 is SQVTM and CDR2 ANQGSEA. V lost 7 bases, J lost 0 bases, and 10 bases lay in between. This CDR3 has 13 amino acids.

This clonotype was counted between two and nine times. This rearrangement joins TRBV21-1 to TRBJ1-2. TRBV21-1 is tagged as a pseudogene. The CDR3 is 12 residues long. The CDR3 bases are TGTGCCAGCAGCATTGGAGGGGACGGCTACACCTTC. Its protein product is CASSIGGDGYTF.

This clonotype was seen only a few times. The genes are TRBV4-3 and TRBJ2-2, with a weak D call TRBD1 (6 bases). The germline V gene has CDR1 LGHNA and CDR2 YSLEER. The V gene lost 3 bases and the J gene lost 4 bases, with 21 bases spanning the gap. The length of the CDR3 is 18 residues. The CDR3 reads CASSQGSVWGPVTGELFF. CDR3 bases: TGCGCCAGCAGCCAGGGCTCTGTGTGGGGGCCAGTCACCGGGGAGCTGTTTTTT.

This clonotype was picked up many times. J is TRBJ2-5 and V is TRBV5-1; the match to TRBD1 covers 7 bases. Trimming took 5 bases from V and 0 from J; bases not matched to a gene: 10. The CDR3 is 16 residues long. Germline V gene sequence: CDR1 SGHRS, CDR2 YFSETQ. The CDR3 region is CASRSRGGRNQETQYF. The CDR3 DNA follows: TGCGCCAGCAGATCCCGAGGGGGCAGAAACCAAGAGACCCAGTACTTC.

The chain combines TRBV12-3 or TRBV12-4 with TRBJ1-6; 8 positions match TRBD1. CDR3 length: 13 residues. The ends lost 4 bases at V and 13 bases at J; junction bases unmatched: 6. CDR3 region: CASSSQGAGPLHF. The DNA for the CDR3 is TGTGCCAGCAGTTCTCAGGGGGCTGGTCCCCTCCACTTT.

This chain uses TRBV7-2 with TRBJ2-7, with 8 bases lining up with TRBD2. After removal of 6 bases from V and 5 bases from J, the junction contained 6 bases not matched to a gene. This CDR3 has 13 residues. The V gene's germline CDR1 is SGHTA and CDR2 FQGNSA. CDR3 sequence (DNA): TGTGCCAGCAGTTTTGGACTAGCCAACGAGCAGTACTTC. Translating it yields CASSFGLANEQYF.

This clonotype was detected a few times. This chain's CDR3 is CSVEVGTAWGETQYF. CDR3 sequence (DNA): TGCAGCGTTGAAGTTGGGACGGCCTGGGGGGAGACCCAGTACTTC. The chain couples TRBV29-1 to TRBJ2-5; D tentatively fits TRBD1 or TRBD2 (5 bases each). CDR3 length: 15 amino acids. CDR1 and CDR2 (germline): SQVTM, ANQGSEA. The ends were cut back, 1 base at V and 5 bases at J, with 17 bases in the middle.

The V gene is TRBV5-5, the J gene TRBJ1-1; maybe TRBD1 (5 bases). Looked up from germline, CDR1 is SGHKS and CDR2 is YYEKEE (reference sequence). V dropped 1 base and J dropped 6 bases, with 10 bases sitting between them. This CDR3 is built from 13 residues. The CDR3 DNA sequence: TGTGCCAGCAGCTTGTTCGGGGCCCCTGAAGCTTTCTTT. It yields the protein CASSLFGAPEAFF.

This clonotype was counted ten times or more. The chain links TRBV3-1 to TRBJ1-1; D is possibly TRBD1 (5 bases). The CDR3 contains 15 residues. Germline CDR1 LGHDT, CDR2 YNNKEL (reference sequence). With 6 bases removed from V and 1 base from J, the gap between germline ends came to 15 bases. DNA for the CDR3: TGTGCCAGCAGACTTTCAGACAGAAAGAACACTGAAGCTTTCTTT. It is translated as CASRLSDRKNTEAFF. The whole variable domain, filled in from reference TRBV3-1 and TRBJ1-1, reads DTAVSQTPKYLVTQMGNDKSIKCEQNLGHDTMYWYKQDSKKFLKIMFSYNNKELIINETVPNRFSPKSPDKAHLNLHINSLELGDSAVYFCASRLSDRKNTEAFFGQGTRLTVV.

This clonotype was observed at least ten times. This sequence joins TRBV20-1 and TRBJ2-5, with 7 bases matching TRBD2. In germline, CDR1 is DFQATT, CDR2 SNEGSKA (reference sequence). Trimming removed 1 base from V and 4 bases from J; junction bases left unmatched: 15. The CDR3 is 17 amino acids. This CDR3 is CSARVGLGTLWGETQYF. The CDR3 DNA reads as TGCAGTGCTAGAGTCGGACTAGGGACCCTCTGGGGAGAGACCCAGTACTTC.